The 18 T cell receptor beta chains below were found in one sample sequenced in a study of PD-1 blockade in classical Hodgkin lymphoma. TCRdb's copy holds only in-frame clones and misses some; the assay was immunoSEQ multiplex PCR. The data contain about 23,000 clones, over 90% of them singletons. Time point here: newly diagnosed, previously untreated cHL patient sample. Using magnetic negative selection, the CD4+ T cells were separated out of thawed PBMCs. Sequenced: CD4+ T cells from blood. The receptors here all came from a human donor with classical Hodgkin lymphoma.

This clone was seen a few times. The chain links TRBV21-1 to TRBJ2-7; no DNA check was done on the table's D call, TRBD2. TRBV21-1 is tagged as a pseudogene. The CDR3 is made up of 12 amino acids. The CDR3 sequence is CASSTTGSEQYF. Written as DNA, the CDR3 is TGTGCCAGCAGCACAACCGGGAGCGAGCAGTACTTC.

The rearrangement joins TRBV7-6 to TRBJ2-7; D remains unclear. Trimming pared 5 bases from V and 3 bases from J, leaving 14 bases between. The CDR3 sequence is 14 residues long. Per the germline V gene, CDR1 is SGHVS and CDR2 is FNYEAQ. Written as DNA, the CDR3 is TGTGCCAGCAGCCTCCGGAGCACCTACTACGAGCAGTACTTC. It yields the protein CASSLRSTYYEQYF.

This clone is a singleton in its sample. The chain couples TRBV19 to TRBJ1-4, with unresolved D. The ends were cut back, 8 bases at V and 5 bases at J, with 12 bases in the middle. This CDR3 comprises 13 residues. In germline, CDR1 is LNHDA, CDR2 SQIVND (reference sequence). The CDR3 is CASSNRPNEKLFF. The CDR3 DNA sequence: TGTGCCAGTTCGAATCGGCCGAATGAAAAACTGTTTTTT. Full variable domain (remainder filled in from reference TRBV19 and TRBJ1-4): DGGITQSPKYLFRKEGQNVTLSCEQNLNHDAMYWYRQDPGQGLRLIYYSQIVNDFQKGDIAEGYSVSREKKESFPLTVTSAQKNPTAFYLCASSNRPNEKLFFGSGTQLSVL.

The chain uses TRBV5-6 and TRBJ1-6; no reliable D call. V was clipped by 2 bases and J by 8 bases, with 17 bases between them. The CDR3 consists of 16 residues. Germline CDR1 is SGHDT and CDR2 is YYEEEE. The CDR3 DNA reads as TGTGCCAGCAGCTTATTGACTTCCGCAGCGGATTCACCCCTCCACTTT. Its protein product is CASSLLTSAADSPLHF. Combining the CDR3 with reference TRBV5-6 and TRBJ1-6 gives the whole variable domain DAGVTQSPTHLIKTRGQQVTLRCSPKSGHDTVSWYQQALGQGPQFIFQYYEEEERQRGNFPDRFSGHQFPNYSSELNVNALLLGDSALYLCASSLLTSAADSPLHFGNGTRLTVT.

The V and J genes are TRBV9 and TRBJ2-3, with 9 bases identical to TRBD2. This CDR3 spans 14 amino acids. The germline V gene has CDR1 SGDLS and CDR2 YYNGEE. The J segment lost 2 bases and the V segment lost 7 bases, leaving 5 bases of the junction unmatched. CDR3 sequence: CASSQRGDTDTQYF. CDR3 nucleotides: TGTGCCAGCTCACAGCGGGGGGACACAGATACGCAGTATTTT.

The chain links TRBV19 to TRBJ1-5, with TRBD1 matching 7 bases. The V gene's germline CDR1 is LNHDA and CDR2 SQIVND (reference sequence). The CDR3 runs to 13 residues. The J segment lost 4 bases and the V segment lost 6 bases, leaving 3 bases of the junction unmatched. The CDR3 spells CASRGGVNQPQHF. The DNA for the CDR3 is TGTGCCAGTAGAGGGGGCGTAAATCAGCCCCAGCATTTT.

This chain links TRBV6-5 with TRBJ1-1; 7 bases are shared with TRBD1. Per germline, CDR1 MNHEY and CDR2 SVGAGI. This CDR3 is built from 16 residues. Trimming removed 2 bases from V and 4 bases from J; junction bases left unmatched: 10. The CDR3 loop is CASSYRTGAEGTEAFF. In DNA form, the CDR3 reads TGTGCCAGCAGTTACCGTACAGGGGCGGAGGGCACTGAAGCTTTCTTT.

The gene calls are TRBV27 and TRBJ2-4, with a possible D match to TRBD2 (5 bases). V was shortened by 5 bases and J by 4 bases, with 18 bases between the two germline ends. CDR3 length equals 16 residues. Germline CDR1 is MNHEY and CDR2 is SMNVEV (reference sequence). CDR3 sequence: CASSLNPTTGKNIQYF. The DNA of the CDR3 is TGTGCCAGCAGTCTAAACCCGACGACGGGAAAAAACATTCAGTACTTC.

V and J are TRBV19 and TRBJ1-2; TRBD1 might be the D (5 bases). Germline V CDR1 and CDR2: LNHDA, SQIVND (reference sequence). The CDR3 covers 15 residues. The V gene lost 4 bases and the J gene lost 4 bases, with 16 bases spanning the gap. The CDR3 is CASSTYRKNTYGYTF. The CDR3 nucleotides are TGTGCCAGTAGTACCTACAGGAAGAACACCTATGGCTACACCTTC.

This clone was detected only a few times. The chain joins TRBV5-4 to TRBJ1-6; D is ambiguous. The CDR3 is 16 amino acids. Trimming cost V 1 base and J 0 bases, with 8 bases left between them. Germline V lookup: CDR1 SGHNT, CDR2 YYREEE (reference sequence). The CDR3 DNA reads TGTGCCAGCAGCTTGCTAAGTTTCTCCTATAATTCACCCCTCCACTTT. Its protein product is CASSLLSFSYNSPLHF.

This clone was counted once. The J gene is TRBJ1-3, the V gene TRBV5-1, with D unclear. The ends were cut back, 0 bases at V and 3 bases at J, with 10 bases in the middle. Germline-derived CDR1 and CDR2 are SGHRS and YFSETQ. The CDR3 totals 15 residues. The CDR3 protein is CASSLGRTNGNTIYF. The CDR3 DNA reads TGCGCCAGCAGCTTGGGACGAACGAATGGAAACACCATATATTTT. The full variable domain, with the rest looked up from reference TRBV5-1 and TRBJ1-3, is KAGVTQTPRYLIKTRGQQVTLSCSPISGHRSVSWYQQTPGQGLQFLFEYFSETQRNKGNFPGRFSGRQFSNSRSEMNVSTLELGDSALYLCASSLGRTNGNTIYFGEGSWLTVV.

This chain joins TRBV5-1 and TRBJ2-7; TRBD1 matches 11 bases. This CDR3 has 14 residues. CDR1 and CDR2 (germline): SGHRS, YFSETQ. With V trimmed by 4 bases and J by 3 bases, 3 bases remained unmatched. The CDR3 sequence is CASSGQGALYEQYF. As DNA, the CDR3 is TGCGCCAGCAGCGGACAGGGGGCCCTCTACGAGCAGTACTTC.

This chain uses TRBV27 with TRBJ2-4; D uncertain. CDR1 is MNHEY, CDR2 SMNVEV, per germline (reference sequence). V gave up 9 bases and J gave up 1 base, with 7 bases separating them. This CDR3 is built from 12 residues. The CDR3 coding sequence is TGTGCCAGGTCCCCGGCCAAAAACATTCAGTACTTC. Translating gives CARSPAKNIQYF.

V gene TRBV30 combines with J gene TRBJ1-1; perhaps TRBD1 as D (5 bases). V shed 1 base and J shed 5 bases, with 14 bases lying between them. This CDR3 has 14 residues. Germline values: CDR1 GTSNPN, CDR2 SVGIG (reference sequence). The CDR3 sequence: CAWSETTRGTEAFF. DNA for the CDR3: TGTGCCTGGAGTGAAACGACCCGGGGGACTGAAGCTTTCTTT.

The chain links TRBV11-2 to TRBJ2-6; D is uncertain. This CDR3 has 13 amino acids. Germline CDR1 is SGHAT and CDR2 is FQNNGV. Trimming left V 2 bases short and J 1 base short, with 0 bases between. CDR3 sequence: CASSLSGANVLTF. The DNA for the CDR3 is TGTGCCAGCAGCTTATCTGGGGCCAACGTCCTGACTTTC.

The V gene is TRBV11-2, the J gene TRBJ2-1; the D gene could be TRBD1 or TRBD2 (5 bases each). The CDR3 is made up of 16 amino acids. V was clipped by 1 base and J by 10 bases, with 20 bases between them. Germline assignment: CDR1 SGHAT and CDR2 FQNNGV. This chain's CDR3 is CASSLASGQPLNEQFF. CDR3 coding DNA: TGTGCCAGCAGCTTAGCGTCGGGGCAACCCTTAAACGAGCAGTTCTTC.

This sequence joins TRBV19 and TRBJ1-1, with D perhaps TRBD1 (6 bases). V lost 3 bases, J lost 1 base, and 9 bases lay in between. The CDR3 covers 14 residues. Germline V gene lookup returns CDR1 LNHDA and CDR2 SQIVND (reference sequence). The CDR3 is CASSILGGNTEAFF. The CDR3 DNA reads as TGTGCCAGTAGTATCCTAGGGGGGAACACTGAAGCTTTCTTT.

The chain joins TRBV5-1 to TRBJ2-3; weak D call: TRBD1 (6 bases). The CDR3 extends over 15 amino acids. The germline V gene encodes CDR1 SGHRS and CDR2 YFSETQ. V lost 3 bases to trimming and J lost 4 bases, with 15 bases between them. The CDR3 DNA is TGCGCCAGCAGCTATACAGGGAAGCTAGCAGATACGCAGTATTTT. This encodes CASSYTGKLADTQYF.